What follows are 21 T cell receptor beta chains derived from one specimen sequenced in a study of T cells in Graves' hyperthyroidism and ophthalmopathy. From RNA transcripts, TCR beta CDR3 regions were amplified. In the first-round RT-PCR of the TCR CDR3, the HTBI primer set was used. TCRdb re-analysed the multiplex PCR reads in MiXCR, keeping a single row per CDR3 protein. This sample has under 350,000 distinct CDR3 sequences, with about 21% found just once. The material sequenced was blood. The receptors were sampled from a woman aged 45-59 years with Graves' hyperthyroidism.

This clonotype was seen a handful of times. V gene TRBV9 combines with J gene TRBJ1-1, with 10 bases aligning to TRBD1. The CDR3 length is 15 residues. Germline CDR1 SGDLS, CDR2 YYNGEE. The ends lost 4 bases at V and 5 bases at J; junction bases unmatched: 8. CDR3 coding DNA: TGTGCCAGCAGCACCTCGGGACAGGGGTGGACTGAAGCTTTCTTT. Its protein product is CASSTSGQGWTEAFF.

In this sample, this clonotype turned up many times. The chain uses TRBV11-1 and TRBJ2-5, with D hard to call. The CDR3 has 13 residues. Germline V lookup: CDR1 SGHAT, CDR2 FQDESV (reference sequence). V lost 5 bases to trimming and J lost 2 bases, with 9 bases between them. Here the CDR3 reads CASSPGAQETQYF. DNA of the CDR3: TGTGCCAGCAGCCCAGGTGCGCAAGAGACCCAGTACTTC.

This chain uses TRBV10-3 with TRBJ2-3; D is unclear. V lost 6 bases to trimming and J lost 4 bases, with 5 bases between them. The CDR3 has 11 residues. CDR1 and CDR2 from the germline V gene are ENHRY and SYGVKD. The CDR3 region is CAIRLADTQYF. The CDR3 DNA reads TGTGCCATCAGGTTAGCAGATACGCAGTATTTT.

This clonotype was detected only a few times. The rearrangement joins TRBV5-1 to TRBJ1-2; a weak D match, TRBD1 (5 bases). This CDR3 has 13 residues. V lost 1 base to trimming and J lost 8 bases, with 12 bases between them. The germline V gene has CDR1 SGHRS and CDR2 YFSETQ. The CDR3 nucleotides read TGCGCCAGCAGCTTGACCCCCGGGGGGGGCTACACCTTC. Its protein is CASSLTPGGGYTF.

Of note for this clonotype: Sequence at one end of the junction differs from germline and may be a read error. The chain employs TRBV27 and TRBJ1-5; D not resolved. Germline values: CDR1 MNHEY, CDR2 SMNVEV (reference sequence). This CDR3 has 15 residues. Here the CDR3 DNA reads TGTGCCAGCAGTTTATTGGCTGGATTGAATCGGCCCCAGCATTTT. It translates to CASSLLAGLNRPQHF.

This clonotype was recorded many times. The V gene is TRBV5-1, the J gene TRBJ2-5, with D maybe TRBD2 (6 bases). Germline CDR1 and CDR2: SGHRS and YFSETQ. The CDR3 totals 12 residues. Trimming cost V 4 bases and J 5 bases, with 9 bases left between them. The chain's CDR3 is CASSSSGETQYF. The CDR3, as DNA: TGCGCCAGCAGCAGCAGCGGGGAGACCCAGTACTTC.

This clonotype was detected many times. The rearrangement links TRBV29-1 to TRBJ2-1, with a tentative D call TRBD1 (6 bases). CDR3 length: 16 amino acids. CDR1 and CDR2 (germline): SQVTM, ANQGSEA. Between the trimmed V and J ends, which lost 2 bases and 0 bases, there was a span of 14 bases. The DNA of the CDR3 is TGCAGCGTTGAAAGCCCCGACAGGAGCTCCTACAATGAGCAGTTCTTC. It translates to CSVESPDRSSYNEQFF.

The chain employs TRBV19 and TRBJ1-5; TRBD1 agrees at 8 bases. The CDR3 consists of 16 residues. J was trimmed by 7 bases and V by 4 bases; bases with no gene match: 12. The germline V gene has CDR1 LNHDA and CDR2 SQIVND (reference sequence). The CDR3 DNA reads TGTGCCAGTAGTAAGGGGGCGGACAGGGCAGTCCAGCCCCAGCATTTT. Translated, it gives CASSKGADRAVQPQHF.

The chain combines TRBV19 with TRBJ2-1; TRBD1 agrees at 8 bases. Germline loops: CDR1 LNHDA, CDR2 SQIVND (reference sequence). Germline trimming cut 5 bases from V and 8 bases from J; bases unmatched to any gene: 11. The CDR3 loop spans 15 amino acids. In DNA form, the CDR3 reads TGTGCCAGTAGTTTTGGGACAGGCTATGGCTATGAGCAGTTCTTC. Amino acid sequence: CASSFGTGYGYEQFF.

The gene calls are TRBV12-5 and TRBJ2-1; 11 positions match TRBD2. V dropped 5 bases and J dropped 0; count of bases not matched to a gene: 12. Germline CDR1 and CDR2: LGHNT and FRNRAP. This CDR3 contains 19 residues. The CDR3, as DNA: TGTGCTAGTGGTCAACCCCTCTCTAGCGGGAGGAGCTCCTACAATGAGCAGTTCTTC. Protein: CASGQPLSSGRSSYNEQFF.

This chain uses TRBV6-9 with TRBJ2-5; D possibly corresponds to TRBD2 (6 bases). Trimming left V 3 bases short and J 0 bases short, with 14 bases between. This CDR3 region has 16 residues. Germline V gene lookup returns CDR1 MNHGY and CDR2 SVAAGI. DNA for the CDR3: TGTGCCAGCAGTTACGCGGGGAGACCGTACCAAGAGACCCAGTACTTC. Residues: CASSYAGRPYQETQYF.

This clonotype was recorded a few times. One base away lies a much larger clone, so this may be a sequencing read error. The chain is built from TRBV15 and TRBJ1-2, with a tentative D call TRBD1 (5 bases). Per germline, CDR1 LNHNV and CDR2 YYDKDF (reference sequence). The CDR3 length is 14 residues. CDR3 region: CVTRYGTENYGYTF. DNA for the CDR3: TGTGTCACCAGATACGGGACGGAGAACTATGGCTACACCTTC.

This clonotype came up many times. This chain uses TRBV2 with TRBJ2-6; D is uncertain. Germline CDR1 SNHLY, CDR2 FYNNEI. The CDR3 is 17 residues long. V was trimmed by 1 base and J by 0 bases, leaving 10 bases between them. Here the CDR3 DNA reads TGTGCCAGCAGTGAAGTAGGCAGGCGCTCTGGGGCCAACGTCCTGACTTTC. Translated, it gives CASSEVGRRSGANVLTF. Looking up the rest from reference TRBV2 and TRBJ2-6 gives the full variable domain: EPEVTQTPSHQVTQMGQEVILRCVPISNHLYFYWYRQILGQKVEFLVSFYNNEISEKSEIFDDQFSVERPDGSNFTLKIRSTKLEDSAMYFCASSEVGRRSGANVLTFGAGSRLTVL.

The chain employs TRBV29-1 and TRBJ1-3, with no clear D. This CDR3 contains 11 residues. CDR1 SQVTM and CDR2 ANQGSEA come from the germline V gene. CDR3 DNA: TGCTCCGGGGACTCTGGAAACACCATATATTTT. Translating gives CSGDSGNTIYF.

At least ten counts were recorded for this clonotype. The CDR3 DNA reads TGTGCCAGCAGCTCAATCCGGGACTACCCATGGGAGACCCAGTACTTC. Amino acid sequence: CASSSIRDYPWETQYF. This chain connects TRBV7-2 to TRBJ2-5; TRBD2 matches 7 bases. This CDR3 contains 16 residues. Per the germline V gene, CDR1 is SGHTA and CDR2 is FQGNSA. Trimming removed 4 bases from V and 5 bases from J; junction bases left unmatched: 13.

This clonotype came up many times. The gene calls are TRBV7-9 and TRBJ2-4; D remains ambiguous. CDR3 size: 14 residues. V lost 4 bases and J lost 0, with 7 bases in between. CDR1 and CDR2 from the germline V gene are SEHNR and FQNEAQ (reference sequence). CDR3 nucleotide sequence: TGTGCCAGCAGCTCGGATCTAGCCAAAAACATTCAGTACTTC. Amino acids: CASSSDLAKNIQYF.

This clonotype was picked up a small number of times. In DNA form, the CDR3 reads TGTGCCAGCAGCGTGGGCAGGGGAGACAATCAGCCCCAGCATTTT. It translates to CASSVGRGDNQPQHF. The genes are TRBV9 and TRBJ1-5, with a tentative D call TRBD1 (6 bases). CDR1 SGDLS and CDR2 YYNGEE come from the germline V gene. The length of the CDR3 is 15 residues. The V end lost 2 bases, the J end lost 3 bases, and 12 bases lay between the germline ends.

This clonotype was found a few times. Here the CDR3 omits its conserved ending phenylalanine or tryptophan, so a read error is the likely source. V gene TRBV7-9 combines with J gene TRBJ2-5; 7 positions agree with TRBD1. CDR1 SEHNR and CDR2 FQNEAQ come from the germline V gene (reference sequence). V trimming: 5 bases; J trimming: 2 bases; junction bases outside the gene matches: 11. CDR3 length: 16 amino acids. The CDR3 region is CASSVQQGFRQETQYL. The CDR3 region has the DNA TGTGCCAGCAGCGTACAACAGGGGTTTAGACAAGAGACCCAGTACCTC.

At least ten counts were recorded for this clonotype. The chain employs TRBV20-1 and TRBJ2-1; TRBD2 aligns across 13 bases. V was clipped by 3 bases and J by 8 bases; unmatched bases: 10. The CDR3 extends over 16 amino acids. Germline V lookup: CDR1 DFQATT, CDR2 SNEGSKA (reference sequence). CDR3 sequence (DNA): TGCAGTGCTAGGCGGATAACTAGCGGGGGGGCCTATGAGCAGTTCTTC. This gives the protein CSARRITSGGAYEQFF.

The CDR3: CASSTAGVEAFF. CDR3 nucleotide sequence: TGTGCCAGCAGCACAGCGGGAGTTGAAGCTTTCTTT. The V gene is TRBV9, the J gene TRBJ1-1; the D is unclear. Trimming removed 4 bases from V and 7 bases from J, with 11 bases in between. Germline V lookup: CDR1 SGDLS, CDR2 YYNGEE. The CDR3 consists of 12 residues.

This clonotype has more than one count but fewer than ten. This rearrangement joins TRBV19 to TRBJ1-5; 7 bases are a match to TRBD1. Germline lookup yields CDR1 LNHDA and CDR2 SQIVND (reference sequence). This CDR3 has 20 amino acids. V dropped 2 bases and J dropped 0; count of bases not matched to a gene: 16. The DNA of the CDR3 is TGTGCCAGTAGTATAAGCTCTACAGGGGTAGGGAAGTATAGCAATCAGCCCCAGCATTTT. Its translation is CASSISSTGVGKYSNQPQHF.